This T cell receptor beta chain was identified during a study of blood T cells in healthy people across ages. Whole-study results and caveats: Observed TCR beta diversity per million T cells went down as age went up. This fall followed a roughly linear course with age. There was no known CMV status for donors, so expanded clonotype changes were possibly confounded.

Sample-barcoded 5' priming and a J-beta primer mix drove a second PCR of about 6 to 11 cycles. TCRdb processed the 5' RACE reads anew with MiXCR; each CDR3 protein has one entry. In the table there are 800,000 to 1,300,000 distinct CDR3 sequences, roughly 24% of which are singletons. As to this clonotype: No antigen is known for it.

V lost 5 bases and J lost 9, with 13 bases in between. Germline CDR1 is SGHAT and CDR2 is FQDESV (reference sequence). The CDR3 is 12 residues long. This same sample was also taken into another study, of T cells of mothers and their children. Per that study: Each mother gave over 9.5 million TCR beta CDR3 reads; each child, about 2.9 million. Researchers found no T cell clones that were persistent and microchimeric.

Specimen: blood. The source is a girl aged 2-9 years in good health. The chain combines TRBV11-1 with TRBJ2-5; a weak D match, TRBD2 (6 bases). The CDR3 DNA sequence: TGTGCCAGCAGCGGATCCTCGGGGGCCCAGTACTTC. It codes for CASSGSSGAQYF.